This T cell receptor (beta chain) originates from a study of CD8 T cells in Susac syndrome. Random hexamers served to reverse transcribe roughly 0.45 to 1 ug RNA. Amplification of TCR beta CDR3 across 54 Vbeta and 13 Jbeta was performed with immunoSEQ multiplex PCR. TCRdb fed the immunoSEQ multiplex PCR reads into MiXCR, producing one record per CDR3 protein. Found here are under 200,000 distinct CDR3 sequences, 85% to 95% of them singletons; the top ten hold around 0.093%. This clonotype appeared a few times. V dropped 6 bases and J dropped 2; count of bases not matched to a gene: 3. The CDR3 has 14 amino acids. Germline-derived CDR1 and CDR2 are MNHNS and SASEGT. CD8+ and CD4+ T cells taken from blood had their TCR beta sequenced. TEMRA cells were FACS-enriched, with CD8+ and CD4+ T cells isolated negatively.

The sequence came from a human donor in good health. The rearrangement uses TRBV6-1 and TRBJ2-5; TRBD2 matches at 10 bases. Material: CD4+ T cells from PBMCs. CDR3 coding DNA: TGTGCCAGCAGCCGGACTAGCGGACAAGAGACCCAGTACTTC. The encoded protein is CASSRTSGQETQYF.